This T cell receptor beta chain comes out of a study of CD8 T cells in Susac syndrome (dated by TCRdb to between 2019 and 2020). About the study as a whole: Whether CD8+ T cell activation and differentiation in Susac syndrome was antigen driven was tested using repertoire sequencing.

High-throughput TCR beta sequencing profiled peripheral blood CD8+ and CD4+ T cells from healthy donors, Susac syndrome patients and multiple sclerosis patients. The multiple sclerosis controls were treatment-naive patients whose relapsing-remitting disease, either stable or active, fulfilled the revised McDonald criteria. CD8+ TEMRA cells were enriched by FACS, while bulk CD8+ and CD4+ T cells were purified by magnetic negative isolation. Blood was collected in EDTA tubes and processed within 24 hours, with PBMCs isolated through density gradient centrifugation. PBMCs intended for TCR sequencing were frozen in liquid nitrogen and were later thawed in a 37 degrees C water bath. The sorted or isolated CD4+, CD8+ and CD8+ TEMRA cells reached a purity of at least 90%. RNA was extracted using the RNeasy kit, and about 0.5 to 1 microgram was reverse transcribed with random hexamers. The immunoSEQ multiplex PCR assay, covering 54 Vbeta and 13 Jbeta segments, was used to amplify TCR beta CDR3 regions. PCR amplification bias was corrected using a synthetic template baseline for primer optimization and computational correction. As for how the authors treated the data: Reads were assigned to V, D and J genes according to IMGT and analyzed in immunoSEQ Analyzer, with only productive sequences retained. To calculate clonality, Shannon entropy was normalized by log2 of the number of productive unique sequences and then subtracted from one. For each patient and control, public and private clones were evaluated among the 100 most prevalent clones. Susac-specific clones were defined as absent from healthy and MS cohorts, 850 to 1,300 published viral clones and other ImmuneACCESS disease sequences. In TCRdb, the public reads were trimmed at Q25 with fastp and aligned with MiXCR, with productive beta chains retained. Rows are combined by CDR3 protein, so each entry shows the most common genes and DNA. The V and J calls come from TCRdb's annotation, not from the publication. This sample lists 200,000 to 250,000 distinct CDR3 sequences; 95% were detected once. Of the sample, 0.095% is held by the ten largest clones.

Based on the germline V gene, the CDR1 and CDR2 sequences are SGHAT and FQNNGV. V is pared back by 3 bases and J by 6 bases, with 12 bases lying between the germline termini. Spanning cysteine to phenylalanine, the CDR3 consists of 13 amino acids. Of the read, only the CDR3 DNA is kept; its 39 bases are in frame from base 1. With regard to this clonotype: It lacks a known antigen. Nothing much larger sits one base from this clone, and base qualities are not available.

Study-level results and caveats: The number of individuals in the TCR sequencing and HLA analysis was recognized as being relatively small.

The rearranged segments are TRBV11-2 and TRBJ2-7; TRBD2 could be the D gene, as 5 bases match. This sequence originates from a human donor with multiple sclerosis. The specimen sequenced was CD4+ T cells from PBMCs. The CDR3 reads CASSFLLSGEQYF. The DNA sequence reads TGTGCCAGCAGCTTCCTACTAAGCGGCGAGCAGTACTTC.